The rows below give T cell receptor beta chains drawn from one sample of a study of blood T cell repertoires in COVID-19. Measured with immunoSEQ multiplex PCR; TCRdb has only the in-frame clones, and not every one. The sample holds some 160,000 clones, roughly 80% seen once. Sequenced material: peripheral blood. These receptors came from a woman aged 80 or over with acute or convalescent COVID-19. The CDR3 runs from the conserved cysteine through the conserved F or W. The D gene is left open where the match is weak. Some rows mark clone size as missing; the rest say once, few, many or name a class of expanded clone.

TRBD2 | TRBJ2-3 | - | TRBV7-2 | CASTPQASGGRDTQYF | TGTGCCAGCACCCCCCAGGCTAGCGGGGGGAGAGATACGCAGTATTTT
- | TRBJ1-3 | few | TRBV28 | CASSPGAARGYTIYF | TGTGCCAGCTCCCCTGGGGCCGCCCGGGGGTACACCATATATTTT
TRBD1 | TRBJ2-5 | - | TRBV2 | CAIRTGLRETQYF | TGTGCCATCAGGACAGGGTTGAGGGAGACCCAGTACTTC
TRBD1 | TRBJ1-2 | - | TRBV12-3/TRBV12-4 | CASSSGGRIGYTF | TGTGCCAGCAGCTCAGGGGGGAGGATTGGCTACACCTTC
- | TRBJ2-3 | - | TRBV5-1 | CASSLVGGSTRTDTQYF | TGCGCCAGCAGCTTGGTTGGAGGTAGCACCCGCACAGATACGCAGTATTTT
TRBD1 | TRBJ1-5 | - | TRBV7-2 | CASSYSGTGVNQPQHF | TGTGCCAGCAGCTATTCCGGGACAGGCGTCAATCAGCCCCAGCATTTT
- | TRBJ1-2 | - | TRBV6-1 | CASSEWAQGLGYTF | TGTGCCAGCAGTGAATGGGCCCAGGGGCTCGGCTACACCTTC
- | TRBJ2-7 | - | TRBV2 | CASAQGTSSYEQYF | TGTGCCAGCGCGCAGGGGACATCCAGTTACGAGCAGTACTTC
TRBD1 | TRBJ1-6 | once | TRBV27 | CASRPGTGHSPLHF | TGTGCCAGCAGACCCGGGACAGGGCACTCACCCCTCCACTTT
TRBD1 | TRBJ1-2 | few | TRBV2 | CASVEYAGQNYGYTF | TGTGCCAGCGTCGAATACGCGGGACAGAACTATGGCTACACCTTC
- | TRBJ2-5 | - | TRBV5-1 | CASSLETDRPETQYF | TGCGCCAGCAGCTTGGAAACTGACAGGCCGGAGACCCAGTACTTC
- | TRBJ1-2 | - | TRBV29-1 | CSVEAPNRRGYTF | TGCAGCGTTGAAGCTCCCAACAGGCGAGGCTACACCTTC
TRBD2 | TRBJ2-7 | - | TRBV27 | CASTTGASGHTYEQYF | TGTGCCAGCACCACCGGGGCTAGCGGCCACACCTACGAGCAGTACTTC
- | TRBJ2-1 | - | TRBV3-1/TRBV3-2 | CASMRGLQSNEQFF | TGTGCCAGCATGCGGGGACTTCAGTCGAATGAGCAGTTCTTC
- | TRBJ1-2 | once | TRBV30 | CALGRGAYGYTF | TGTGCCTTGGGCAGGGGTGCCTATGGCTACACCTTC
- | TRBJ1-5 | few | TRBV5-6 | CASSLWSRGYNQPQHF | TGTGCCAGCAGCTTGTGGTCCAGGGGTTACAATCAGCCCCAGCATTTT
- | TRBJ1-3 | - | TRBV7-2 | CASSPSVGNTIYF | TGTGCCAGCAGCCCCAGCGTAGGAAACACCATATATTTT
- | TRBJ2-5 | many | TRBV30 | CAWSGTTQETQYF | TGTGCCTGGAGTGGGACTACCCAAGAGACCCAGTACTTC
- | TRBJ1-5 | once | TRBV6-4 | CASGTGYNQPQHF | TGTGCCAGCGGCACAGGTTACAATCAGCCCCAGCATTTT
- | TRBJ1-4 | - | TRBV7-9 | CASSPGATEANEKLFF | TGTGCCAGCAGCCCTGGGGCTACAGAAGCCAATGAAAAACTGTTTTTT
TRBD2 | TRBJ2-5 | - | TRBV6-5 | CASSSLGAGEETQYF | TGTGCCAGCAGTTCCCTCGGGGCGGGGGAAGAGACCCAGTACTTC
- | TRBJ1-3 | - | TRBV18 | CASSPKPLGNTIYF | TGTGCCAGCTCACCAAAGCCGCTCGGAAACACCATATATTTT
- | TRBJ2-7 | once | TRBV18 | CASSPSSSYEQYF | TGTGCCAGCTCTCCCTCCAGCTCCTACGAGCAGTACTTC
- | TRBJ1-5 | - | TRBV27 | CASGTGGMNNQPQHF | TGTGCCAGCGGTACGGGAGGGATGAACAATCAGCCCCAGCATTTT
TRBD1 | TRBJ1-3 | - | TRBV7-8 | CASSIRQGAEGNTIYF | TGTGCCAGCAGCATACGACAGGGGGCGGAGGGAAACACCATATATTTT
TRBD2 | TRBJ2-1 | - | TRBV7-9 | CASSRTSLYNEQFF | TGTGCCAGCAGCCGGACTAGCTTATACAATGAGCAGTTCTTC
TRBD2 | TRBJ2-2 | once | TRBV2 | CASRGTSGGTGELFF | TGTGCCAGCAGGGGGACTAGCGGAGGTACCGGGGAGCTGTTTTTT
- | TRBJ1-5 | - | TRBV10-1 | CASRYRPVGNQPQHF | TGCGCCTCCCGCTACAGGCCGGTGGGCAATCAGCCCCAGCATTTT
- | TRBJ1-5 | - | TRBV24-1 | CATSDFPRTDYSNQPQHF | TGTGCCACCAGTGATTTTCCCCGGACAGATTATAGCAATCAGCCCCAGCATTTT
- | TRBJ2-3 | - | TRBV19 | CASSLSGTVDTQYF | TGTGCCAGTAGTCTTAGCGGGACAGTGGATACGCAGTATTTT
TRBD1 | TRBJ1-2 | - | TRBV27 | CASTSGQGLLGGYTF | TGTGCCAGCACCTCCGGACAGGGCCTTCTGGGAGGCTACACCTTC
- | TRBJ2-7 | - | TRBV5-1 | CASSPPAGSYEQYF | TGCGCCAGCAGCCCCCCGGCAGGATCCTACGAGCAGTACTTC
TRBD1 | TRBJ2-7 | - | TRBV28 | CASRGADRKSYEQYF | TGTGCCAGCAGAGGGGCGGACAGGAAGTCCTACGAGCAGTACTTC
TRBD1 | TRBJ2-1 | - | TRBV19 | CASKAVQGHYNEQFF | TGTGCCAGTAAGGCGGTACAGGGGCACTACAATGAGCAGTTCTTC
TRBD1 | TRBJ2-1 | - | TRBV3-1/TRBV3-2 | CASSQGGQSYNEQFF | TGTGCCAGCAGCCAAGGGGGACAGTCCTACAATGAGCAGTTCTTC
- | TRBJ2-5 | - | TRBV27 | CASSLGLAGQETQYF | TGTGCCAGCAGTTTAGGCCTAGCAGGCCAAGAGACCCAGTACTTC
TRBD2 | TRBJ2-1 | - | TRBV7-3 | CASSSLTSSNEQFF | TGTGCCAGCAGCTCCCTGACTAGCTCCAATGAGCAGTTCTTC
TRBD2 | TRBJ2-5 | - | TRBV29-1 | CSVGPGTSGRGETQYF | TGCAGCGTAGGACCCGGGACTAGCGGGAGGGGGGAGACCCAGTACTTC
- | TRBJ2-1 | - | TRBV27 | CASSTTPGFNEQFF | TGTGCCAGCAGTACTACACCAGGGTTCAATGAGCAGTTCTTC
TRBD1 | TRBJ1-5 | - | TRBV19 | CASAEDRGRQPQHF | TGTGCCAGTGCGGAGGACAGGGGGCGGCAGCCCCAGCATTTT
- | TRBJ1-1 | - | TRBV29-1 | CSAGQGMNTEAFF | TGCAGCGCTGGTCAGGGTATGAACACTGAAGCTTTCTTT
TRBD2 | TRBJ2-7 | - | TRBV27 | CASSLSASGRGEQYF | TGTGCCAGCAGTTTATCGGCTAGCGGGAGAGGCGAGCAGTACTTC
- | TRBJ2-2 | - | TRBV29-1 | CSVAHSGEPGELFF | TGCAGCGTCGCGCACTCGGGGGAGCCCGGGGAGCTGTTTTTT
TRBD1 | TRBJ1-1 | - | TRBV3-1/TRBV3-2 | CASTLTGGNTEAFF | TGTGCCAGCACCCTTACAGGGGGGAACACTGAAGCTTTCTTT
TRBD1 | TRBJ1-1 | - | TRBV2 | CASKPAGGEAFF | TGTGCCAGCAAACCGGCAGGGGGTGAAGCTTTCTTT
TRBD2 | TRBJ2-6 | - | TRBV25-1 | CASSDAREDGANVLTF | TGTGCCAGCAGTGATGCTCGGGAGGACGGGGCCAACGTCCTGACTTTC